This T cell receptor beta chain was profiled in a study of blood T cell repertoires in COVID-19. Original processing notes: Amplification of reference gene primers provided the estimated nucleated cell counts. Sequencing was performed with immunoSEQ multiplex PCR; in TCRdb, only in-frame clones are kept and a portion is missing. The V and J calls and clone size were taken over from that table, and D and trimming were inferred from the DNA. Seen here are over 110,000 clones, around 84% observed once, and the top ten hold roughly a tenth. Details on this clone: Within the sample, other DNA sequences also encode this same CDR3.

Sequencing was performed on peripheral blood. This receptor was identified in a man aged 55 to 70 with active or convalescent COVID-19.

The CDR3 reads CASSLERGGLDTQYF. The CDR3 DNA follows: TGCGCCAGCAGCTTGGAGCGGGGGGGCTTAGATACGCAGTATTTT. The rearrangement links TRBV5-1 to TRBJ2-3; 10 bases fit TRBD2. CDR3 length equals 15 residues. Germline loops: CDR1 SGHRS, CDR2 YFSETQ. The J segment lost 5 bases and the V segment lost 0 bases, leaving 3 bases of the junction unmatched.